Presented here are 26 T cell receptor beta chains from one specimen sequenced in a study of shared clonotypes between healthy human individuals. Profiled with immunoSEQ multiplex PCR; TCRdb holds only in-frame clones, not every one. The sample includes a few hundred thousand clones, about 65% of them seen just once. Specimen: memory CD4+ T cells sorted from blood. Subset noted: CD45RA-negative fraction. These receptor sequences come from a man aged 25-45 years in good health.

The rearrangement joins TRBV5-1 to TRBJ1-3; TRBD1 is a possible D gene (5 bases). The CDR3 contains 15 residues. The V end was cut by 0 bases, the J end by 2 bases, with 9 bases between. Germline V gene data show CDR1 as SGHRS and CDR2 as YFSETQ. The CDR3 DNA reads as TGCGCCAGCAGCTTGGCCGCAGGGCCTGGAAACACCATATATTTT. Translating it yields CASSLAAGPGNTIYF.

The chain couples TRBV4-3 to TRBJ2-3; possible D gene TRBD1, 6 bases. Germline V gene sequence: CDR1 LGHNA, CDR2 YSLEER. Trimming took 2 bases from V and 4 from J, leaving 7 bases between them. The CDR3 loop spans 13 amino acids. This chain's CDR3 is CASSQSGADTQYF. In DNA, the CDR3 is TGCGCCAGCAGCCAATCAGGGGCAGATACGCAGTATTTT.

The chain recombines TRBV7-2 with TRBJ2-2; 8 bases align to TRBD2. Trimming cost V 1 base and J 2 bases; bases outside gene matches: 3. Per the germline V gene, CDR1 is SGHTA and CDR2 is FQGNSA. The CDR3 is 16 amino acids. This CDR3 is CASSLVAGGNTGELFF. For the CDR3, the DNA is TGTGCCAGCAGCTTAGTGGCGGGAGGTAACACCGGGGAGCTGTTTTTT.

The DNA of the CDR3 is TGTGCCATCAGTTCCGGGACAGGGGATTTGAATGAGCAGTTCTTC. The encoded protein is CAISSGTGDLNEQFF. The V and J genes are TRBV10-3 and TRBJ2-1; 10 bases line up with TRBD1. This CDR3 contains 15 residues. Trimming cost V 5 bases and J 7 bases; bases outside gene matches: 8. Germline V gene lookup returns CDR1 ENHRY and CDR2 SYGVKD.

CDR3 nucleotide sequence: TGTGCCAGCAGTGGTTTCTCGACTAGCGTAATCTACAATGAGCAGTTCTTC. Its protein product is CASSGFSTSVIYNEQFF. The chain carries TRBV25-1 and TRBJ2-1; 8 bases are a match to TRBD2. Germline V gene data show CDR1 as MGHDK and CDR2 as SYGVNS. CDR3 length: 17 amino acids. The trim removed 4 bases at V and 3 bases at J, leaving 11 bases unmatched. Looking up the rest from reference TRBV25-1 and TRBJ2-1 gives the full variable domain: EADIYQTPRYLVIGTGKKITLECSQTMGHDKMYWYQQDPGMELHLIHYSYGVNSTEKGDLSSESTVSRIRTEHFPLTLESARPSHTSQYLCASSGFSTSVIYNEQFFGPGTRLTVL.

This clone was picked up a small number of times. The chain couples TRBV7-2 to TRBJ2-2, with D possibly matching TRBD2 (6 bases). V was pared by 5 bases and J by 3 bases, with 13 bases between. Germline values: CDR1 SGHTA, CDR2 FQGNSA. CDR3 size: 15 residues. CDR3 nucleotide sequence: TGTGCCAGCAGCCAACGTACTAGCTACACCGGGGAGCTGTTTTTT. Translation: CASSQRTSYTGELFF.

The sample holds one count of this clone. The chain has TRBV5-4 and TRBJ2-1; no reliable D call. V gave up 0 bases and J gave up 4 bases, with 5 bases separating them. CDR1 and CDR2 (germline): SGHNT, YYREEE (reference sequence). The CDR3 covers 13 residues. CDR3 protein: CASSLDQYNEQFF. CDR3 bases: TGTGCCAGCAGCTTGGACCAATACAATGAGCAGTTCTTC.

The chain is built from TRBV10-2 and TRBJ2-7, with 8 bases identical to TRBD2. Germline V gives CDR1 WSHSY, CDR2 SAAADI. This CDR3 spans 14 amino acids. Germline trimming cut 5 bases from V and 7 bases from J; bases unmatched to any gene: 10. CDR3 nucleotide sequence: TGCGCCAGCAGTACCCGTCGGGGGGGGCGTGAGCAGTACTTC. Amino acid sequence: CASSTRRGGREQYF.

V and J are TRBV27 and TRBJ2-1, with 12 bases fitting TRBD2. CDR1 and CDR2 (germline): MNHEY, SMNVEV (reference sequence). J was trimmed by 10 bases and V by 6 bases; bases with no gene match: 13. CDR3 length equals 16 residues. As DNA, the CDR3 is TGTGCCAGCAGCTCTTTGTCTAGCGGGAGGGCCAGGGAGCAGTTCTTC. This translates into CASSSLSSGRAREQFF.

Only a few counts were recorded for this clone. The chain carries TRBV6-6 and TRBJ2-1, with 8 bases lining up with TRBD1. V lost 8 bases and J lost 6; bases outside the gene matches: 9. Germline V gives CDR1 MNHNY, CDR2 SVGAGI (reference sequence). The CDR3 extends over 14 amino acids. CDR3 amino acids: CASGSRGLTNEQFF. The DNA for the CDR3 is TGTGCCAGCGGGTCCAGGGGGCTAACCAATGAGCAGTTCTTC.

There are a few counts of this clone. This chain links TRBV2 with TRBJ2-7; 7 bases align to TRBD1. Per the germline V gene, CDR1 is SNHLY and CDR2 is FYNNEI. After removal of 4 bases from V and 6 bases from J, the junction contained 6 bases not matched to a gene. This CDR3 region has 13 residues. CDR3 sequence reads: CASSAVAGGEQYF. The CDR3 nucleotides are TGTGCCAGCAGTGCAGTCGCAGGGGGCGAGCAGTACTTC.

V usage is TRBV5-1 and J usage is TRBJ1-2; possibly TRBD1 for D (5 bases). The CDR3 is 14 residues long. The V gene lost 4 bases and the J gene lost 6 bases, with 16 bases spanning the gap. Germline lookup yields CDR1 SGHRS and CDR2 YFSETQ. CDR3 nucleotide sequence: TGCGCCAGCAGCCCGGCTTACCAAGGGGATGGCTACACCTTC. It translates to CASSPAYQGDGYTF. The complete variable domain, with remaining parts taken from reference TRBV5-1 and TRBJ1-2, reads KAGVTQTPRYLIKTRGQQVTLSCSPISGHRSVSWYQQTPGQGLQFLFEYFSETQRNKGNFPGRFSGRQFSNSRSEMNVSTLELGDSALYLCASSPAYQGDGYTFGSGTRLTVV.

The V gene is TRBV10-3, the J gene TRBJ1-1; D is unresolved. V was clipped by 3 bases and J by 6 bases, with 11 bases between them. The germline CDR1 and CDR2 sequences are ENHRY and SYGVKD. The CDR3 is 13 amino acids. CDR3 in amino acids: CAISEGVFAEAFF. The CDR3 nucleotides are TGTGCCATCAGTGAAGGAGTCTTCGCTGAAGCTTTCTTT.

This clone was counted a single time. CDR3 protein: CASSYDKGGLRAFF. Written as DNA, the CDR3 is TGTGCCAGCAGTTACGATAAGGGGGGATTAAGAGCTTTCTTT. The chain employs TRBV6-6 and TRBJ1-1; D is possibly TRBD1 (6 bases). The CDR3 spans 14 residues. V was clipped by 2 bases and J by 10 bases, with 17 bases between them. Germline CDR1 is MNHNY and CDR2 is SVGAGI (reference sequence).

The rearrangement joins TRBV11-2 to TRBJ2-6; tentative D call: TRBD1 (6 bases). From germline, CDR1 is SGHAT and CDR2 FQNNGV. Trimming cost V 7 bases and J 0 bases, with 10 bases left between them. CDR3 length: 15 residues. The chain's CDR3 is CASTRTVSGANVLTF. Here the CDR3 DNA reads TGTGCCAGCACCCGGACAGTCTCTGGGGCCAACGTCCTGACTTTC.

The chain has TRBV28 and TRBJ2-2, with 10 bases lining up with TRBD1. Trimming removed 10 bases from V and 5 bases from J; junction bases left unmatched: 10. The CDR3 length is 15 residues. Looked up from germline, CDR1 is MDHEN and CDR2 is SYDVKM. In nucleotides, the CDR3 is TGTGCCACCTTAACCCGGGACAGGGGTACCGGGGAGCTGTTTTTT. It encodes CATLTRDRGTGELFF.

The chain has TRBV7-6 and TRBJ1-4; D may be TRBD1 (6 bases). Trimming took 5 bases from V and 4 from J, leaving 14 bases between them. The CDR3 has 15 amino acids. Germline V gene lookup returns CDR1 SGHVS and CDR2 FNYEAQ. CDR3 bases: TGTGCCAGCAGCCCATCGACAGGTATTAATGAAAAACTGTTTTTT. It yields the protein CASSPSTGINEKLFF.

The rearrangement links TRBV27 to TRBJ2-3; 9 nucleotides agree with TRBD1. This CDR3 spans 14 amino acids. With V trimmed by 6 bases and J by 4 bases, 5 bases remained unmatched. Germline CDR1 and CDR2: MNHEY and SMNVEV (reference sequence). CDR3 sequence (DNA): TGTGCCAGCAGAACACAGGGGGCATCAGATACGCAGTATTTT. Translation gives CASRTQGASDTQYF.

This clone was observed a handful of times. V usage is TRBV5-4 and J usage is TRBJ2-2; 12 nucleotides agree with TRBD1. The length of the CDR3 is 16 residues. V shed 2 bases and J 7 bases; nucleotides not matched to a gene: 6. Germline CDR1 is SGHNT and CDR2 is YYREEE (reference sequence). The DNA of the CDR3 is TGTGCCAGCAGCTTACCGGGACAGGGGGCAGGCGGGGAGCTGTTTTTT. Amino acids: CASSLPGQGAGGELFF.

This clone was detected only a few times. The chain is built from TRBV11-3 and TRBJ1-2, with D unresolved. The CDR3 length is 14 residues. The ends were cut back, 1 base at V and 1 base at J, with 7 bases in the middle. Germline V gene sequence: CDR1 SGHNT, CDR2 YENEEA. The CDR3 reads CASSLGQNNYGYTF. The CDR3 DNA reads TGTGCCAGCAGCTTAGGGCAAAATAACTATGGCTACACCTTC.

In its sample, this clone was seen once. This rearrangement joins TRBV10-2 to TRBJ2-6; 8 positions agree with TRBD2. V was clipped by 4 bases and J by 3 bases; unmatched bases: 5. Germline CDR1 is WSHSY and CDR2 is SAAADI. The CDR3 length is 16 residues. The CDR3 bases are TGCGCCAGCAGTGCGGGAGGGCCAGATGGGGCCAACGTCCTGACTTTC. Residues: CASSAGGPDGANVLTF.

This clone was detected once. The V and J genes are TRBV5-5 and TRBJ2-1; TRBD2 matches 10 bases. After removal of 4 bases from V and 9 bases from J, the junction contained 13 bases not matched to a gene. From germline, CDR1 is SGHKS and CDR2 YYEKEE (reference sequence). The CDR3 loop spans 16 amino acids. CDR3 coding DNA: TGTGCCAGCAGCAAAGGCGGGACTAGCGTCTGGGGTGAGCAGTTCTTC. Its protein product is CASSKGGTSVWGEQFF.

The rearrangement links TRBV5-4 to TRBJ2-3, with a tentative D call TRBD2 (6 bases). This CDR3 comprises 16 residues. V lost 4 bases and J lost 0, with 15 bases in between. From germline, CDR1 is SGHNT and CDR2 YYREEE (reference sequence). CDR3 bases: TGTGCCAGCAGCCGCGGGAATCCAGGGAGCACAGATACGCAGTATTTT. This encodes CASSRGNPGSTDTQYF. Filled out from reference TRBV5-4 and TRBJ2-3, the complete variable domain reads ETGVTQSPTHLIKTRGQQVTLRCSSQSGHNTVSWYQQALGQGPQFIFQYYREEENGRGNFPPRFSGLQFPNYSSELNVNALELDDSALYLCASSRGNPGSTDTQYFGPGTRLTVL.

The chain uses TRBV29-1 and TRBJ2-5; D perhaps matches TRBD2 (6 bases). There are 13 residues in the CDR3. Germline V gene sequence: CDR1 SQVTM, CDR2 ANQGSEA. V was pared by 6 bases and J by 5 bases, with 16 bases between. The CDR3 DNA sequence: TGCAGCGTCGCGGGGCCCTACACGGAGACCCAGTACTTC. As protein: CSVAGPYTETQYF.

The J gene is TRBJ1-5, the V gene TRBV19; TRBD1 aligns across 7 bases. The V gene's germline CDR1 is LNHDA and CDR2 SQIVND (reference sequence). The CDR3 length is 16 residues. V dropped 6 bases and J dropped 1; count of bases not matched to a gene: 9. The CDR3: CASSGGTVSSNQPQHF. The CDR3 nucleotides read TGTGCCAGTAGCGGGGGGACAGTATCGAGCAATCAGCCCCAGCATTTT.

CDR3 residues: CASSSNSYNEQFF. CDR3 DNA sequence: TGTGCCAGCAGCTCAAACAGTTACAATGAGCAGTTCTTC. V and J are TRBV7-2 and TRBJ2-1, with unresolved D. Trimming left V 4 bases short and J 4 bases short, with 8 bases between. Germline V gene data show CDR1 as SGHTA and CDR2 as FQGNSA. CDR3 length: 13 amino acids.